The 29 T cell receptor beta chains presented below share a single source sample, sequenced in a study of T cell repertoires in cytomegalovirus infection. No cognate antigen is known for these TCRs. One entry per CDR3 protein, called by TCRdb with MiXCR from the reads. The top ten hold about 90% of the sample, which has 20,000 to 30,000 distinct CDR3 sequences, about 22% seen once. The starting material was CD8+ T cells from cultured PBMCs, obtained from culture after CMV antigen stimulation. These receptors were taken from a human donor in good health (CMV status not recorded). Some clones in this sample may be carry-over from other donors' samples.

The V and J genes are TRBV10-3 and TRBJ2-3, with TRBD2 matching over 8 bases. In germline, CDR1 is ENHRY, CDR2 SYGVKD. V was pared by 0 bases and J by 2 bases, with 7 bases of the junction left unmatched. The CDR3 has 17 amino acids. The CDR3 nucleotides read TGTGCCATCAGTGAGTCCACTAGCGGTCCCTACACAGATACGCAGTATTTT. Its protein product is CAISESTSGPYTDTQYF.

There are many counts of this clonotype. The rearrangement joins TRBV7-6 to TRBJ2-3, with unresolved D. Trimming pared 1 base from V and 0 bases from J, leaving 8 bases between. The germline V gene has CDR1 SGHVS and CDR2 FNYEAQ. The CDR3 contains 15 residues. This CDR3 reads CASSLGSSSTDTQYF. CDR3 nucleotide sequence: TGTGCCAGCAGCTTAGGGAGTTCGAGCACAGATACGCAGTATTTT. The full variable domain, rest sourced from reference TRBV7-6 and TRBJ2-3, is GAGVSQSPRYKVTKRGQDVALRCDPISGHVSLYWYRQALGQGPEFLTYFNYEAQQDKSGLPNDRFSAERPEGSISTLTIQRTEQRDSAMYRCASSLGSSSTDTQYFGPGTRLTVL.

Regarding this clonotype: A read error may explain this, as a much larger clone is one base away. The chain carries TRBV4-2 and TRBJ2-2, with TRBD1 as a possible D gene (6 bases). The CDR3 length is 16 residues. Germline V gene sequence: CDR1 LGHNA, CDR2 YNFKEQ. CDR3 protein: CASSQEEGQITEELFF. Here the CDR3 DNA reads TGTGCCAGCAGCCAAGAGGAAGGACAGATCACCGAGGAGCTGTTTTTT.

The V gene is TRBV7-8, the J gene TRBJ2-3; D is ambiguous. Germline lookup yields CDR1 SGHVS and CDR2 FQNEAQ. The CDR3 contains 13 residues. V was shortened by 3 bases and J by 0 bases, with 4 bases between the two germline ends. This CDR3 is CASSFASTDTQYF. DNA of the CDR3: TGTGCCAGCAGCTTTGCTAGCACAGATACGCAGTATTTT.

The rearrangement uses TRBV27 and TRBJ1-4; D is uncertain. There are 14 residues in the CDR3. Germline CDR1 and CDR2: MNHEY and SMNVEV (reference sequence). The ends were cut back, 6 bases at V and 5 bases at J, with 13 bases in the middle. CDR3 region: CASREDSPNEKLFF. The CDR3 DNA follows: TGTGCCAGCAGAGAGGACTCCCCAAATGAAAAACTGTTTTTT. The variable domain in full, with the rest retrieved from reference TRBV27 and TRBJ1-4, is EAQVTQNPRYLITVTGKKLTVTCSQNMNHEYMSWYRQDPGLGLRQIYYSMNVEVTDKGDVPEGYKVSRKEKRNFPLILESPSPNQTSLYFCASREDSPNEKLFFGSGTQLSVL.

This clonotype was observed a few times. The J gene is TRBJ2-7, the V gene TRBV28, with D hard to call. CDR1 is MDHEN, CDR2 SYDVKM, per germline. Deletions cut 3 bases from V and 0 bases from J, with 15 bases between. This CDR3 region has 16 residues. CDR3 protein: CASSLEYIPRSYEQYF. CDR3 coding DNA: TGTGCCAGCAGTTTGGAGTATATTCCGCGCTCCTACGAGCAGTACTTC.

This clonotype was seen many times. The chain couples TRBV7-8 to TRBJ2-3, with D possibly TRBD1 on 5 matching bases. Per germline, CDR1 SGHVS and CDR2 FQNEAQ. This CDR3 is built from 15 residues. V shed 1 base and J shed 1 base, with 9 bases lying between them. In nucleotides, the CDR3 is TGTGCCAGCAGCTTAGATTTGACAGGCACAGATACGCAGTATTTT. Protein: CASSLDLTGTDTQYF.

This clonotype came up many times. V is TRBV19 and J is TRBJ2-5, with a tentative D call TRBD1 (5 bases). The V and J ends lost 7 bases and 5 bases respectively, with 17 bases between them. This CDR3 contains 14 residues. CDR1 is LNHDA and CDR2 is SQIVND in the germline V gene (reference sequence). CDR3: CASKRQGNAETQYF. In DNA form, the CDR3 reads TGTGCCAGTAAGAGGCAGGGCAACGCTGAGACCCAGTACTTC. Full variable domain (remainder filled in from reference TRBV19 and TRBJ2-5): DGGITQSPKYLFRKEGQNVTLSCEQNLNHDAMYWYRQDPGQGLRLIYYSQIVNDFQKGDIAEGYSVSREKKESFPLTVTSAQKNPTAFYLCASKRQGNAETQYFGPGTRLLVL.

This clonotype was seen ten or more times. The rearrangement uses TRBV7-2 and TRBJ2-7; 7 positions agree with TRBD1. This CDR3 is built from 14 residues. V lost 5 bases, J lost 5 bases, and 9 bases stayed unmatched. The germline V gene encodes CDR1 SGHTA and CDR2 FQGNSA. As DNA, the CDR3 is TGTGCCAGCAGCCAAACAGGGGCCCCGAACGAGCAGTACTTC. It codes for CASSQTGAPNEQYF.

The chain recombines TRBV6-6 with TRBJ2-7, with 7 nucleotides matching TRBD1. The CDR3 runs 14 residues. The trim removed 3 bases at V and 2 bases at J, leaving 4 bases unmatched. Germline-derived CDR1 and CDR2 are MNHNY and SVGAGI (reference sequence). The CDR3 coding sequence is TGTGCCAGCAGTTATTCCGACAGGGCCTACGAGCAGTACTTC. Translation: CASSYSDRAYEQYF.

The DNA of the CDR3 is TGTGCCAGCAGTGTTGATGCCATCAGGGAGCTGTTTTTT. Residues: CASSVDAIRELFF. This chain joins TRBV6-6 and TRBJ2-2; D remains ambiguous. Germline CDR1 is MNHNY and CDR2 is SVGAGI (reference sequence). Trimming shortened V by 5 bases and J by 9 bases, and 13 bases separated the two germline ends. The CDR3 has 13 amino acids.

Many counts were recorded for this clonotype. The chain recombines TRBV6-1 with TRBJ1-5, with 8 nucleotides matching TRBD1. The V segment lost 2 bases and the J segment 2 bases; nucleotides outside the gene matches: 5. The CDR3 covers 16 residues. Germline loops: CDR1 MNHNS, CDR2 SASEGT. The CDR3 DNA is TGTGCCAGCAGTGAAATGCCGGGACAGGGCAATCAGCCCCAGCATTTT. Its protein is CASSEMPGQGNQPQHF.

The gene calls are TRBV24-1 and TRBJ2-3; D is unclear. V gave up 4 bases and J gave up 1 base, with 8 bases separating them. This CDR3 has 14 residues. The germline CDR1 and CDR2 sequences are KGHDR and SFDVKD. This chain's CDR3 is CATSELRGTDTQYF. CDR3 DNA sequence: TGTGCCACCAGTGAATTACGGGGCACAGATACGCAGTATTTT.

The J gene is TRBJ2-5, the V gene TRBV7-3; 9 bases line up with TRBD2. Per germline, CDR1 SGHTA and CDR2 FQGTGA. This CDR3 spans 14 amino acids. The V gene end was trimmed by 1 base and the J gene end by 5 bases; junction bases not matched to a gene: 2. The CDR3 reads CASSLSGGEETQYF. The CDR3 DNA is TGTGCCAGCAGCTTAAGCGGGGGGGAGGAGACCCAGTACTTC.

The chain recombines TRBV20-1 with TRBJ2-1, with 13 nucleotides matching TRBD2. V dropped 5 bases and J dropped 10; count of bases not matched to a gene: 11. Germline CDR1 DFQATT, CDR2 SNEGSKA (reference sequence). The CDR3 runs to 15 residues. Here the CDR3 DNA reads TGCAGTGCTCCCCTTCCGGGACTAGCGGGGAAAGAGCAGTTCTTC. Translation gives CSAPLPGLAGKEQFF.

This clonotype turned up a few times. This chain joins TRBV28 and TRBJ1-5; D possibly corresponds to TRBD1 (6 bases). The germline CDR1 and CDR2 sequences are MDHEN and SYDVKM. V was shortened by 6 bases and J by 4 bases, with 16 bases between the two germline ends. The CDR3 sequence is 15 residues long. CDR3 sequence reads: CASSPQGRGNQPQHF. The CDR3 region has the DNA TGTGCCAGCAGCCCACAGGGCAGGGGAAATCAGCCCCAGCATTTT.

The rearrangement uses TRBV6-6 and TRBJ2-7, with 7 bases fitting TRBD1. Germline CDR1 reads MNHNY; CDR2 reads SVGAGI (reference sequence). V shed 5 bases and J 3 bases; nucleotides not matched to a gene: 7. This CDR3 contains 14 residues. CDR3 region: CASSEGQNFYEQYF. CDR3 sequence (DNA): TGTGCCAGCAGTGAGGGACAGAATTTCTACGAGCAGTACTTC.

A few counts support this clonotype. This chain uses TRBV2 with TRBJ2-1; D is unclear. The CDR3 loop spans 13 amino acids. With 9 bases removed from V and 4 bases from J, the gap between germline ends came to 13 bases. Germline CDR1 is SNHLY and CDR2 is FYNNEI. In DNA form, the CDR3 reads TGTGCCAGAGATAGGGAAAATTACAATGAGCAGTTCTTC. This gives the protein CARDRENYNEQFF.

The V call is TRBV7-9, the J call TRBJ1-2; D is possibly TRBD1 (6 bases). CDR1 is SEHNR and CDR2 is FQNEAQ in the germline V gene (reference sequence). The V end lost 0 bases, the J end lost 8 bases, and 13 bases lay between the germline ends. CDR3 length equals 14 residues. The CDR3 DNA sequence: TGTGCCAGCAGCTTAGCCGGGCAGGGGAGAGGCTACACCTTC. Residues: CASSLAGQGRGYTF. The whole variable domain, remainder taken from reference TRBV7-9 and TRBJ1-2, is DTGVSQNPRHKITKRGQNVTFRCDPISEHNRLYWYRQTLGQGPEFLTYFQNEAQLEKSRLLSDRFSAERPKGSFSTLEIQRTEQGDSAMYLCASSLAGQGRGYTFGSGTRLTVV.

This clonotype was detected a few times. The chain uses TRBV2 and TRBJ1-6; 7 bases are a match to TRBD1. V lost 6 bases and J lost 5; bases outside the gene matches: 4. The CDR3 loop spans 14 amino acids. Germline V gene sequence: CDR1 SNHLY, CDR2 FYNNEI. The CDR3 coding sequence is TGTGCCAGCAGGACAGGGTATCATAATTCACCCCTCCACTTT. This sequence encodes CASRTGYHNSPLHF.

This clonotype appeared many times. The CDR3 spells CSASATDRLMGNQPQHF. The CDR3 bases are TGCAGTGCTAGCGCCACGGACAGACTTATGGGCAATCAGCCCCAGCATTTT. V usage is TRBV20-1 and J usage is TRBJ1-5, with a possible D match to TRBD1 (6 bases). The V gene lost 3 bases and the J gene lost 2 bases, with 20 bases spanning the gap. Germline V gene sequence: CDR1 DFQATT, CDR2 SNEGSKA (reference sequence). The CDR3 length is 17 residues.

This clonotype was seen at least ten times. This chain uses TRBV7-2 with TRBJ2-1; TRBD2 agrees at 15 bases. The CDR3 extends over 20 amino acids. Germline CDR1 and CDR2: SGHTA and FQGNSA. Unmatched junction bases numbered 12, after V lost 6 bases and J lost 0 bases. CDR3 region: CASSPWGLAGGTSSYNEQFF. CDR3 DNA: TGTGCCAGCAGTCCCTGGGGACTAGCGGGGGGTACGAGCTCCTACAATGAGCAGTTCTTC.

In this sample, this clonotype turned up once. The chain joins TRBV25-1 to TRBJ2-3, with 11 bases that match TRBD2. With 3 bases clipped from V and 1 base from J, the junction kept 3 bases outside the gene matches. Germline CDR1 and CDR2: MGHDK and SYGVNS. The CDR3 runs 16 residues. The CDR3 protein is CASSESTSGGTDTQYF. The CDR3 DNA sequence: TGTGCCAGCAGTGAGTCGACTAGCGGGGGCACAGATACGCAGTATTTT.

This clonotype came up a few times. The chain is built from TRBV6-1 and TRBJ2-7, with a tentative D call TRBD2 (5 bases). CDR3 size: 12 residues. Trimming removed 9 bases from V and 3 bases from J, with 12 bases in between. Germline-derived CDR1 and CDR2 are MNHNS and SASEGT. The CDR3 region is CASGVGDYEQYF. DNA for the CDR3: TGTGCCAGTGGAGTCGGGGACTACGAGCAGTACTTC.

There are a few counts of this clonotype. The CDR3: CASSLALTGGSYEQYF. The CDR3 bases are TGTGCCAGCAGCTTAGCGTTGACAGGGGGCTCCTACGAGCAGTACTTC. V gene TRBV7-8 combines with J gene TRBJ2-7; 9 positions match TRBD1. V dropped 0 bases and J dropped 0; count of bases not matched to a gene: 3. CDR3 size: 16 residues. The germline V gene has CDR1 SGHVS and CDR2 FQNEAQ.

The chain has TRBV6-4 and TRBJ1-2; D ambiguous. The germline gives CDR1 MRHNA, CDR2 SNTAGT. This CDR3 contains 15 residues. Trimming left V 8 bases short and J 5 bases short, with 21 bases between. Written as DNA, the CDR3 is TGTGCCAGCGACACTCCTCAAGCTAGCCCATATGGCTACACCTTC. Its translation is CASDTPQASPYGYTF.

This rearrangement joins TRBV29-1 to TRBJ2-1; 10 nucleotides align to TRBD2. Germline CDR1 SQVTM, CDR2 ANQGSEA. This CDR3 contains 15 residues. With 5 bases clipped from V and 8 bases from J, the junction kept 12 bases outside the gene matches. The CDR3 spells CSVQRVSGGMDEQFF. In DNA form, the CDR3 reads TGCAGCGTTCAAAGGGTTAGCGGGGGGATGGATGAGCAGTTCTTC.

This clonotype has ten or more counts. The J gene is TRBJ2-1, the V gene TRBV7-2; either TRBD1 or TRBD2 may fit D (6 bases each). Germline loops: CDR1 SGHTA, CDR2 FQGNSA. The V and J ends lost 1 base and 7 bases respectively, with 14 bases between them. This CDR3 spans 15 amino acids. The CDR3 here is CASSLGWGAGNEQFF. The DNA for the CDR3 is TGTGCCAGCAGCTTAGGATGGGGGGCTGGAAATGAGCAGTTCTTC.

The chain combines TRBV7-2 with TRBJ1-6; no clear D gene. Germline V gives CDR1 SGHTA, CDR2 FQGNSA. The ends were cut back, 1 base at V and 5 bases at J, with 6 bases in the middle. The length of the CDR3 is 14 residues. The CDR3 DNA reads TGTGCCAGCAGCTTAGTGGAAGATAATTCACCCCTCCACTTT. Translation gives CASSLVEDNSPLHF.